Listed below are T cell receptor beta chains from one sample, sequenced in a study of blood T cell repertoires in COVID-19. TCRdb keeps only in-frame clones here, not all; method: immunoSEQ multiplex PCR. The sample has about 230,000 clones, about nine tenths seen once. Sequencing used peripheral blood. The receptors were gathered from a man aged 50 to 60 with COVID-19, enrolled during active disease. CDR3s include the opening cysteine and the closing phenylalanine or tryptophan. The D gene is left open where the match is weak. Clone size appears in some rows only: once, few, many, or a class for an expanded clone.

J | D | V | size | CDR3 | DNA
TRBJ1-1 | - | TRBV27 | - | CASSYSGTTTEAFF | TGTGCCAGCAGCTATTCCGGGACAACCACTGAAGCTTTCTTT
TRBJ2-3 | - | TRBV13 | - | CASSRSGVLGTDTQYF | TGTGCCAGCAGCCGGTCGGGGGTCCTTGGAACAGATACGCAGTATTTT
TRBJ1-1 | - | TRBV5-1 | - | CASSLQGDTEAFF | TGCGCCAGCAGCTTGCAAGGGGACACTGAAGCTTTCTTT
TRBJ1-5 | - | TRBV7-2 | - | CASSLGRGVNQPQHF | TGTGCCAGCAGCTTAGGGCGGGGGGTAAATCAGCCCCAGCATTTT
TRBJ2-1 | TRBD2 | TRBV24-1 | - | CATSDPSGSYNEQFF | TGTGCCACCAGTGACCCCAGCGGGAGCTACAATGAGCAGTTCTTC
TRBJ1-5 | - | TRBV19 | - | CASSIGSDRNQPQHF | TGTGCCAGTAGTATCGGGTCAGATCGGAATCAGCCCCAGCATTTT
TRBJ1-2 | - | TRBV7-3 | few | CASRPAAGTSYGYTF | TGTGCCAGCAGGCCAGCAGCTGGGACTTCCTATGGCTACACCTTC
TRBJ1-1 | - | TRBV29-1 | - | CSVGHRNTEAFF | TGCAGCGTTGGACATCGGAACACTGAAGCTTTCTTT
TRBJ2-1 | TRBD2 | TRBV11-1 | - | CASSSSGGTAYNEQFF | TGTGCCAGCAGCTCCTCCGGGGGGACCGCCTACAATGAGCAGTTCTTC
TRBJ2-1 | - | TRBV27 | - | CASSLSGGVGNEQFF | TGTGCCAGCAGTTTATCTGGCGGGGTTGGAAATGAGCAGTTCTTC
TRBJ1-6 | TRBD1 | TRBV27 | - | CASSLMGQGFGSPLHF | TGTGCCAGCAGTTTAATGGGACAGGGGTTTGGGTCACCCCTCCACTTT
TRBJ1-5 | - | TRBV19 | - | CASSIVGGLNQPQHF | TGTGCCAGTAGTATAGTGGGGGGGCTTAATCAGCCCCAGCATTTT
TRBJ1-1 | - | TRBV5-6 | once | CASTWGGGTEAFF | TGTGCCAGCACCTGGGGGGGCGGCACTGAAGCTTTCTTT
TRBJ1-2 | TRBD1 | TRBV6-2/TRBV6-3 | - | CASSYSPGGNGYTF | TGTGCCAGCAGTTACTCGCCAGGGGGCAATGGCTACACCTTC
TRBJ1-5 | - | TRBV28 | - | CASSYGGVSYQPQHF | TGTGCCAGCAGTTATGGGGGGGTTTCGTATCAGCCCCAGCATTTT
TRBJ2-5 | - | TRBV11-2 | - | CASSSPHTGQETQYF | TGTGCCAGCAGCTCCCCCCACACAGGTCAAGAGACCCAGTACTTC
TRBJ1-6 | - | TRBV14 | many | CASAASSNSPLHF | TGTGCCAGCGCGGCATCGTCCAATTCACCCCTCCACTTT
TRBJ2-5 | TRBD2 | TRBV6-5 | once | CASSLGLASETQYF | TGTGCCAGCAGTCTGGGACTAGCGTCAGAGACCCAGTACTTC
TRBJ2-3 | - | TRBV6-5 | - | CASSYVADTDTQYF | TGTGCCAGCAGTTACGTTGCGGACACAGATACGCAGTATTTT
TRBJ1-1 | - | TRBV12-3/TRBV12-4 | few | CASSLPGLAEAFF | TGTGCCAGCAGTTTACCGGGGTTAGCTGAAGCTTTCTTT
TRBJ1-5 | - | TRBV7-2 | - | CASSSIYDQPQHF | TGTGCCAGCAGCTCGATCTACGATCAGCCCCAGCATTTT
TRBJ2-3 | TRBD2 | TRBV27 | - | CASSLNVAGGPGTQYF | TGTGCCAGCAGTTTAAATGTGGCGGGGGGGCCGGGTACGCAGTATTTT
TRBJ2-1 | - | TRBV2 | - | CASSVFSLANNEQFF | TGTGCCAGCAGTGTATTCAGCCTAGCGAACAATGAGCAGTTCTTC
TRBJ1-1 | - | TRBV30 | - | CAWIRNTEAFF | TGTGCCTGGATCCGGAACACTGAAGCTTTCTTT
TRBJ2-1 | TRBD1 | TRBV24-1 | - | CATSDWTGGNEQFF | TGTGCCACCAGTGATTGGACAGGGGGCAATGAGCAGTTCTTC
TRBJ2-7 | - | TRBV6-5 | - | CASRRTTGSAGEQYF | TGTGCCAGCAGACGAACCACAGGATCTGCGGGGGAGCAGTACTTC
TRBJ2-1 | - | TRBV12-3/TRBV12-4 | - | CASSFIYEQFF | TGTGCCAGCAGTTTTATCTATGAGCAGTTCTTC
TRBJ1-2 | - | TRBV28 | - | CASSPRLRFSYGYTF | TGTGCCAGCAGTCCCCGGCTGAGGTTTAGTTATGGCTACACCTTC
TRBJ2-2 | TRBD1 | TRBV24-1 | - | CATSRGTGGSGTGELFF | TGTGCCACCAGTCGGGGGACAGGGGGCTCGGGCACCGGGGAGCTGTTTTTT
TRBJ2-7 | TRBD1 | TRBV19 | - | CASSMGQEYEQYF | TGTGCCAGTAGTATGGGACAGGAATACGAGCAGTACTTC
TRBJ2-7 | TRBD1 | TRBV6-1 | - | CASSEASEGAREQYF | TGTGCCAGCAGTGAAGCGTCTGAGGGGGCGAGGGAGCAGTACTTC
TRBJ2-7 | - | TRBV6-2/TRBV6-3 | - | CASSEGGRPYEQYF | TGTGCCAGCAGTGAGGGGGGGCGGCCCTACGAGCAGTACTTC
TRBJ2-1 | TRBD2 | TRBV5-4 | - | CASSLGGRGYNEQFF | TGTGCCAGCAGCTTGGGGGGGAGGGGATACAATGAGCAGTTCTTC
TRBJ2-5 | TRBD1 | TRBV11-1 | - | CASSPRDRGKETQYF | TGTGCCAGCAGCCCCCGGGACAGGGGGAAGGAGACCCAGTACTTC